Detailed here is one TCR beta chain. The CDR3 covers 13 residues. Germline lookup yields CDR1 MRHNA and CDR2 SNTAGT. V was clipped by 3 bases and J by 5 bases, with 8 bases between them. Then a second PCR, running roughly 7 to 11 cycles, was carried out with a sample-barcoded 5' primer and a J-beta primer mix. TCRdb re-analysed the 5' RACE reads in MiXCR, keeping a single row per CDR3 protein. The sample carries approximately 680,000 distinct CDR3 sequences, 32% recorded once. This sample was included in a study of blood T cells in healthy people across ages. Sequenced input: blood. This clonotype was obtained from a woman aged 80 or older in good health. The genes are TRBV6-4 and TRBJ2-1; D call uncertain. CDR3 sequence: CASSEQLNNEQFF. CDR3 DNA sequence: TGTGCCAGCAGTGAGCAGCTTAACAATGAGCAGTTCTTC.